What follows describes a single TCR beta chain. This clonotype came up many times. Its antigen remains unidentified. No much larger clone is present one base from it, and per-base qualities are unavailable. All donors were healthy Caucasians. Three pairs of female monozygotic twins, all aged roughly 18 to 30 years, were included in the twin cohort. Positive isolation kits from Invitrogen were used to isolate CD4+ and CD8+ T cell populations. The entry originates in a study of identical twins (dated by TCRdb to 2016 to 2017). Turning to the overall study: TCR alpha and beta repertoires from monozygotic twins, unrelated adults of various ages and cord blood were deep-sequenced to test whether fetal clonotypes persist. To rule out contamination, replicate twin experiments were performed at different times with different library preparation protocols. Results the study describes overall, beyond this receptor: Compared with coincidental sharing between unrelated individuals, an excess of low generation-probability sequences was observed among out-of-frame TCR alpha sequences shared between twins. Zero-insertion analyses could be partly confounded by invariant T cells such as MAIT and iNKT, although diverse VJ usage argued against such confounding for most clonotypes. Fewer insertions were carried by abundant cord blood beta clonotypes, a similar but weaker trend appeared in young adult naive repertoires, and no such trend appeared in memory repertoires. In monozygotic twins, out-of-frame TCR alpha sharing was systematically underestimated by recombination models, although the models agreed with sharing between unrelated individuals. Because the same donors could not be followed over many years, conclusions were based on cross-sectional statistical analysis. The excess sharing between twins in beta out-of-frame sequences was weaker because fewer shared sequences reduced the signal-to-noise ratio.

V is shortened by 4 bases, J by 7 bases, and the region joining them spans 11 bases. As encoded in the germline V gene, CDR1 is MGHRA while CDR2 is YSYEKL. Including cysteine and phenylalanine, the CDR3 has 13 amino acids. Just the 39-base CDR3 DNA is kept, in frame starting at base 1. The library was obtained by 5' RACE. For sequencing, an Illumina HiSeq 2000 was employed. A universal primer binding site was introduced by template switching, and a unique molecular identifier was present in the final cDNA, enabling accurate counting of TCR cDNA molecules. First-strand cDNA for TCR alpha and beta chains was synthesized from specific primers in the conserved constant-segment region. To control for contamination, each cDNA library was double barcoded with a SMART-Mk sample barcode plus Illumina barcodes. Two successive PCR steps introduced TruSeq adapter sequences along with Illumina sample barcodes. Sequencing of the TCR alpha and beta cDNA libraries was done on the Illumina HiSeq platform using custom primers. Regarding the original processing steps: Unique molecular identifiers were extracted from raw reads with MiGEC, and CDR3 positions were determined with MiXCR. Recombination models were inferred per individual with the repgenHMM and IGoR tools using an EM algorithm. Shared clonotype analysis was performed with the tcR package in R, normalizing sharing by the product of cloneset sizes. Out-of-frame nonproductive sequences were analyzed to study raw recombination free of thymic and clonal selection effects. TCRdb took the public reads, trimmed them with fastp at Q25, ran MiXCR for clone calling and kept in-frame beta chains. Identical CDR3 proteins give one entry, which carries the most common genes and DNA. In this record, the V and J calls reflect TCRdb's handling and not the investigators' own analysis. This sample holds hundreds of thousands of distinct CDR3 sequences; roughly 8.6% were observed only once. The ten largest make up roughly 7% of the sample.

Separately, the same data were catalogued under a study of yellow fever vaccine responses in identical twins. From that second study: According to the authors, the vaccine-induced T cell response in identical twins seemed to be partly convergent and partly specific to each individual. Focusing on identical twins, the study followed the T cell clones that responded to the vaccine, and did so with precision.

The V and J segments used are TRBV4-1 and TRBJ2-1; D gene: possibly TRBD2, on 6 matching bases. The clonotype was recovered from a woman aged 18-30 years in good health. The specimen sequenced was CD8+ T cells sorted from blood. CDR3 loop: CASSPTGANEQFF. The sequenced DNA: TGCGCCAGCAGCCCGACGGGAGCGAATGAGCAGTTCTTC.